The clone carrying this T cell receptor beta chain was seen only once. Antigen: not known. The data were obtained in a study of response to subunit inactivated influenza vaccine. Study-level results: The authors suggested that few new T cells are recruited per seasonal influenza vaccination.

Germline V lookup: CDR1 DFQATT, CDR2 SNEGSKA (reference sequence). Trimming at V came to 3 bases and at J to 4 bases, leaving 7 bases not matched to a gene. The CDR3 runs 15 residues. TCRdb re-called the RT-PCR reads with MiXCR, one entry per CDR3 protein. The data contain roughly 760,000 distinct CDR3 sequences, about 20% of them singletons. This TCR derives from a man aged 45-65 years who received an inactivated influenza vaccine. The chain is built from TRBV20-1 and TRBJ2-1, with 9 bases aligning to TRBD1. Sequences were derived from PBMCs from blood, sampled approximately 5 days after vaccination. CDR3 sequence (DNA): TGCAGTGCTAGTAACCCGGGACAGGGATACAATGAGCAGTTCTTC. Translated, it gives CSASNPGQGYNEQFF.